The 21 T cell receptor beta chains below come from one sample, sequenced in a study of T-cell reconstitution after alpha-beta-depleted transplantation in children. Unique molecular identifiers featured in how the TCRbeta library was prepared. MiXCR, run by TCRdb on the PCR reads, gives a single entry per CDR3 protein. The sample includes about 78,000 distinct CDR3 sequences, roughly 13% seen only once; the top ten take 25% to 30%. The sample here was PBMCs, mostly from graft donor cells, taken 180 days after TCRalphabeta/CD19-depleted stem cell transplant. The receptors here all came from a male patient under 10 years old who had a stem cell transplant for acute lymphoblastic leukemia, so the T cells may come from the graft donor.

The J gene is TRBJ2-7, the V gene TRBV5-6; TRBD2 aligns across 13 bases. The CDR3 totals 17 residues. Looked up from germline, CDR1 is SGHDT and CDR2 is YYEEEE. The trim removed 2 bases at V and 1 base at J, leaving 6 bases unmatched. CDR3 sequence: CASSFYRTSGRSYEQYF. Written as DNA, the CDR3 is TGTGCCAGCAGCTTTTATCGGACTAGCGGGAGATCCTACGAGCAGTACTTC.

CDR3 protein: CASSPGVIADTQYF. For the CDR3, the DNA is TGTGCCAGCTCCCCGGGGGTTATCGCAGATACGCAGTATTTT. The chain links TRBV18 to TRBJ2-3, with D perhaps TRBD2 (6 bases). CDR1 and CDR2 from the germline V gene are KGHSH and LQKENI. The V end lost 6 bases, the J end lost 4 bases, and 14 bases lay between the germline ends. There are 14 residues in the CDR3.

The J gene is TRBJ1-5, the V gene TRBV5-1, with 8 bases fitting TRBD1. Trimming removed 4 bases from V and 6 bases from J; junction bases left unmatched: 6. The CDR3 is 14 residues long. Germline V CDR1 and CDR2: SGHRS, YFSETQ. For the CDR3, the DNA is TGCGCCAGCAGCGTGGCAGGGGGCGCTCAGCCCCAGCATTTT. Translated: CASSVAGGAQPQHF.

The chain joins TRBV18 to TRBJ1-2; D may be TRBD1 (5 bases). CDR3 size: 14 residues. CDR1 and CDR2 (germline): KGHSH, LQKENI. V was clipped by 0 bases and J by 4 bases, with 9 bases between them. CDR3 region: CASSPPTASYGYTF. The CDR3, as DNA: TGTGCCAGCTCACCACCGACAGCCAGCTATGGCTACACCTTC.

Ten or more counts support this clonotype. J is TRBJ1-2 and V is TRBV7-2; D gene ambiguous. CDR3 size: 16 residues. Germline V gives CDR1 SGHTA, CDR2 FQGNSA. Trimming shortened V by 3 bases and J by 6 bases, and 20 bases separated the two germline ends. The CDR3 nucleotides are TGTGCCAGCAGCTTCAGCGCCCTTGGGGTTCTAGATGGCTACACCTTC. It specifies CASSFSALGVLDGYTF.

Remarks on this clonotype: A much more abundant neighbour one base away suggests this may be a read error. This sequence joins TRBV9 and TRBJ2-1; D is unresolved. The germline V gene has CDR1 SGDLS and CDR2 YYNGEE. The CDR3 runs 15 residues. Trimming pared 1 base from V and 1 base from J, leaving 9 bases between. The CDR3 sequence: CASSVHMYSYNEQFF. The CDR3 DNA sequence: TGTGCCAGCAGCGTACATATGTATTCCTACAATGAGCAGTTCTTC.

The table lists this clonotype with many counts. The chain joins TRBV5-1 to TRBJ2-3; possibly TRBD2 for D (6 bases). CDR1 is SGHRS and CDR2 is YFSETQ in the germline V gene. V was shortened by 0 bases and J by 4 bases, with 9 bases between the two germline ends. The CDR3 spans 14 residues. The CDR3 DNA follows: TGCGCCAGCAGCTTGGGACGGGAGTCAGATACGCAGTATTTT. Translated, it gives CASSLGRESDTQYF.

This chain links TRBV10-3 with TRBJ1-2, with 7 bases identical to TRBD1. The CDR3 consists of 12 residues. The germline CDR1 and CDR2 sequences are ENHRY and SYGVKD. V was clipped by 9 bases and J by 4 bases; unmatched bases: 5. The CDR3 DNA reads as TGTGCCATTTCCGACAGGGTCTATGGCTACACCTTC. Its protein is CAISDRVYGYTF.

This chain uses TRBV28 with TRBJ1-1; 9 bases match TRBD1. The CDR3 spans 17 residues. The V and J ends lost 2 bases and 3 bases, in that order; junction bases with no gene match: 10. Germline V gives CDR1 MDHEN, CDR2 SYDVKM. CDR3 coding DNA: TGTGCCAGCAGTTTACTGACAGGGGGAATGCTGTACACTGAAGCTTTCTTT. This translates into CASSLLTGGMLYTEAFF.

The V gene is TRBV19, the J gene TRBJ1-2, with D unclear. Germline CDR1 and CDR2: LNHDA and SQIVND (reference sequence). V lost 3 bases to trimming and J lost 4 bases, with 12 bases between them. The CDR3 consists of 14 residues. This CDR3 reads CASSISTAFYGYTF. In nucleotides, the CDR3 is TGTGCCAGTAGTATTTCCACAGCTTTCTATGGCTACACCTTC.

The sample holds many counts of this clonotype. The V gene is TRBV5-1, the J gene TRBJ2-7; D may be TRBD2 (5 bases). V gave up 0 bases and J gave up 3 bases, with 10 bases separating them. CDR1 is SGHRS, CDR2 YFSETQ, per germline. This CDR3 is 14 amino acids long. This CDR3 reads CASSLGGIGYEQYF. The CDR3 nucleotides read TGCGCCAGCAGCTTGGGAGGGATCGGCTACGAGCAGTACTTC.

This clonotype showed up just a few times. The gene calls are TRBV12-3 or TRBV12-4 and TRBJ1-6; 9 bases are shared with TRBD1. Trimming cost V 5 bases and J 9 bases; bases outside gene matches: 5. CDR3 length: 14 amino acids. The CDR3 here is CASSHGDRASPLHF. The CDR3 nucleotides are TGTGCCAGCAGTCATGGGGACAGGGCTTCACCCCTCCACTTT.

In its sample, this clonotype was seen a few times. The CDR3 region is CAISAGGNYGYTF. The CDR3 DNA reads as TGTGCCATCTCCGCCGGCGGAAACTATGGCTACACCTTC. This sequence joins TRBV10-3 and TRBJ1-2, with unresolved D. The CDR3 is 13 amino acids. Germline V gene data show CDR1 as ENHRY and CDR2 as SYGVKD. The germline V and J ends were trimmed by 8 bases and 2 bases, with 12 bases remaining between them.

CDR3 nucleotides: TGCGCCAGCAGCCAAGACTGGGGAGCCACTGAAGCTTTCTTT. Protein: CASSQDWGATEAFF. This rearrangement joins TRBV4-3 to TRBJ1-1; D call uncertain. Germline CDR1 is LGHNA and CDR2 is YSLEER. V lost 0 bases and J 4 bases, leaving 9 bases between the germline ends. This CDR3 has 14 amino acids.

This clonotype was seen only a few times. This CDR3 reads CASSLSRGGKLFF. The DNA of the CDR3 is TGTGCCAGCAGTTTGAGTAGGGGTGGAAAACTGTTTTTT. The J gene is TRBJ1-4, the V gene TRBV12-3 or TRBV12-4, with D tentatively TRBD1 (5 bases). Trimming stripped 3 bases from V and 10 bases from J, with 12 bases between. The CDR3 spans 13 residues.

Only a few counts were recorded for this clonotype. The rearrangement links TRBV4-1 to TRBJ1-5, with TRBD1 as a possible D gene (5 bases). Trimming cost V 3 bases and J 4 bases, with 13 bases left between them. CDR3 length: 15 amino acids. Germline V gene sequence: CDR1 MGHRA, CDR2 YSYEKL. The CDR3 spells CASSQGPGPNQPQHF. The DNA for the CDR3 is TGCGCCAGCAGCCAGGGGCCAGGGCCTAATCAGCCCCAGCATTTT.

There are a few counts of this clonotype. The rearrangement joins TRBV12-3 or TRBV12-4 to TRBJ2-7, with 8 nucleotides matching TRBD2. The CDR3 is 15 residues long. V gave up 1 base and J gave up 2 bases; unmatched junction bases: 4. The CDR3 loop is CASSLVGGGPYEQYF. The CDR3 DNA is TGTGCCAGCAGTTTAGTGGGCGGGGGGCCCTACGAGCAGTACTTC.

This clonotype was counted only a few times. V usage is TRBV28 and J usage is TRBJ2-1; TRBD2 matches at 12 bases. The V gene's germline CDR1 is MDHEN and CDR2 SYDVKM. V dropped 7 bases and J dropped 3; count of bases not matched to a gene: 10. The CDR3 extends over 17 amino acids. DNA for the CDR3: TGTGCCAGCAACCTCGGACTAGCGGGATTATTCTACAATGAGCAGTTCTTC. Translating gives CASNLGLAGLFYNEQFF. The variable domain in full, with the rest retrieved from reference TRBV28 and TRBJ2-1, is DVKVTQSSRYLVKRTGEKVFLECVQDMDHENMFWYRQDPGLGLRLIYFSYDVKMKEKGDIPEGYSVSREKKERFSLILESASTNQTSMYLCASNLGLAGLFYNEQFFGPGTRLTVL.

This sequence joins TRBV7-9 and TRBJ2-7, with 12 bases identical to TRBD1. The CDR3 covers 16 residues. Trimming removed 5 bases from V and 3 bases from J; junction bases left unmatched: 8. CDR1 and CDR2 from the germline V gene are SEHNR and FQNEAQ (reference sequence). The chain's CDR3 is CASSPHRDRGRYEQYF. The CDR3 DNA reads as TGTGCCAGCAGCCCTCACCGGGACAGGGGGCGCTACGAGCAGTACTTC.

The chain combines TRBV30 with TRBJ1-4; 7 bases fit TRBD1. J lost 8 bases, V lost 1 base, and 7 bases had no gene match. The CDR3 consists of 14 residues. Germline lookup yields CDR1 GTSNPN and CDR2 SVGIG (reference sequence). In DNA form, the CDR3 reads TGTGCCTGGAGTGCAAAGGGGGCTGGAGAAAAACTGTTTTTT. Its protein is CAWSAKGAGEKLFF.

The gene calls are TRBV20-1 and TRBJ2-3, with TRBD1 as a possible D gene (6 bases). The CDR3 is made up of 14 amino acids. The V gene lost 1 base and the J gene lost 6 bases, with 14 bases spanning the gap. Germline loops: CDR1 DFQATT, CDR2 SNEGSKA (reference sequence). CDR3 amino acids: CSARGTKRGDTQYF. CDR3 sequence (DNA): TGCAGTGCTAGAGGGACCAAGAGGGGGGATACGCAGTATTTT.